Below are 19 T cell receptor beta chains sequenced from a single sample in a study of CD8+ T cells in alopecia areata. Extraction of RNA preceded its reverse transcription into cDNA, which served as the sequencing template. The table came from immunoSEQ multiplex PCR; TCRdb's copy has only in-frame clones and leaves some out. The sample carries 100,000 to 150,000 clones, 49% recorded once. Material: CD8+ T cells sorted from blood, obtained at week 0. These receptors all stem from a human donor with alopecia areata.

The chain is built from TRBV6-5 and TRBJ2-4; weak D call: TRBD1 (6 bases). This CDR3 has 15 residues. The V end was cut by 2 bases, the J end by 7 bases, with 15 bases between. The germline V gene has CDR1 MNHEY and CDR2 SVGAGI. The CDR3 nucleotides read TGTGCCAGCAGTTACGAACAGGGCCCGCTGAACATTCAGTACTTC. This sequence encodes CASSYEQGPLNIQYF.

This clone was seen at least ten times. The chain employs TRBV6-4 and TRBJ2-2; TRBD2 matches at 10 bases. Unmatched junction bases numbered 1, after V lost 5 bases and J lost 4 bases. This CDR3 contains 14 residues. Germline V gene sequence: CDR1 MRHNA, CDR2 SNTAGT. The CDR3 loop is CASSSGGATGELFF. As DNA, the CDR3 is TGTGCCAGCAGTAGCGGGGGGGCCACCGGGGAGCTGTTTTTT.

The chain joins TRBV11-2 to TRBJ2-7; D remains ambiguous. Germline V lookup: CDR1 SGHAT, CDR2 FQNNGV. V lost 2 bases to trimming and J lost 5 bases, with 13 bases between them. CDR3 length equals 14 residues. The CDR3 DNA follows: TGTGCCAGCAGCTTACGCCCGAACGGGCACGAGCAGTACTTC. Translating gives CASSLRPNGHEQYF.

The chain has TRBV7-9 and TRBJ2-5, with D possibly being TRBD2 (6 bases). The CDR3 extends over 11 amino acids. V lost 8 bases and J lost 3, with 7 bases in between. Germline V gives CDR1 SEHNR, CDR2 FQNEAQ (reference sequence). CDR3 sequence (DNA): TGTGCCAGCGGACTAAAAGAGACCCAGTACTTC. It specifies CASGLKETQYF.

A few counts support this clone. The J gene is TRBJ2-3, the V gene TRBV25-1; TRBD1 matches at 8 bases. The CDR3 length is 16 residues. Germline CDR1 reads MGHDK; CDR2 reads SYGVNS. V shed 1 base, J shed 4 bases, and the junction held 7 bases outside the gene matches. This CDR3 is CASSEWAGGQSDTQYF. The CDR3 DNA is TGTGCCAGCAGTGAATGGGCAGGGGGCCAATCAGATACGCAGTATTTT.

This clone was picked up a small number of times. The V gene is TRBV7-9, the J gene TRBJ2-7; 9 nucleotides match TRBD2. V shed 2 bases, J shed 0 bases, and the junction held 8 bases outside the gene matches. The germline gives CDR1 SEHNR, CDR2 FQNEAQ (reference sequence). The CDR3 extends over 17 amino acids. In DNA, the CDR3 is TGTGCCAGCAGCTTATCGTCTAGCGGGGCTAACTCCTACGAGCAGTACTTC. It codes for CASSLSSSGANSYEQYF.

The V and J genes are TRBV29-1 and TRBJ2-1; D is unresolved. The germline V gene has CDR1 SQVTM and CDR2 ANQGSEA. Trimming stripped 5 bases from V and 6 bases from J, with 17 bases between. The CDR3 length is 14 residues. The CDR3 protein is CSVFDTVRVNEQFF. In DNA, the CDR3 is TGCAGCGTTTTCGACACCGTCCGGGTCAATGAGCAGTTCTTC.

The genes are TRBV30 and TRBJ1-6, with 11 nucleotides matching TRBD1. Germline CDR1 reads GTSNPN; CDR2 reads SVGIG (reference sequence). V shed 5 bases, J shed 9 bases, and the junction held 3 bases outside the gene matches. This CDR3 contains 13 residues. The CDR3 region is CAWGTGGGSPLHF. Here the CDR3 DNA reads TGTGCCTGGGGGACAGGGGGAGGTTCACCCCTCCACTTT.

This clone qualifies as medium-sized. This chain links TRBV6-4 with TRBJ2-3, with D possibly being TRBD2 (7 bases). The CDR3 has 13 residues. V was clipped by 2 bases and J by 6 bases, with 9 bases between them. The germline V gene encodes CDR1 MRHNA and CDR2 SNTAGT. CDR3 in DNA: TGTGCCAGCAGTGACGGGGGGGCCGATACGCAGTATTTT. It specifies CASSDGGADTQYF.

The V call is TRBV7-8, the J call TRBJ2-6; 9 nucleotides match TRBD2. The V gene's germline CDR1 is SGHVS and CDR2 FQNEAQ. V dropped 5 bases and J dropped 0; count of bases not matched to a gene: 8. This CDR3 is 18 amino acids long. The CDR3 reads CASSPSGGPLSGANVLTF. The CDR3 nucleotides are TGTGCCAGCAGCCCCAGCGGGGGGCCCCTCTCTGGGGCCAACGTCCTGACTTTC.

The J gene is TRBJ2-1, the V gene TRBV29-1, with TRBD1 matching 9 bases. Trimming cost V 7 bases and J 6 bases; bases outside gene matches: 10. Germline lookup yields CDR1 SQVTM and CDR2 ANQGSEA. The CDR3 runs to 14 residues. CDR3 in amino acids: CSASKGQGINEQFF. In nucleotides, the CDR3 is TGCAGCGCTAGCAAGGGACAGGGAATCAATGAGCAGTTCTTC.

This clone has more than one count but fewer than ten. This rearrangement joins TRBV18 to TRBJ2-1, with 9 bases identical to TRBD2. CDR1 is KGHSH and CDR2 is LQKENI in the germline V gene. Trimming took 2 bases from V and 0 from J; bases not matched to a gene: 8. The CDR3 is 18 residues long. In DNA, the CDR3 is TGTGCCAGCTCACCATCCAGCGGGGGGCGGAGCTCCTACAATGAGCAGTTCTTC. Protein sequence: CASSPSSGGRSSYNEQFF.

CDR3 amino acids: CASSPTRGGYGYTF. DNA for the CDR3: TGTGCCAGCAGCCCGACTCGAGGGGGCTATGGCTACACCTTC. V is TRBV14 and J is TRBJ1-2, with a possible D match to TRBD1 (6 bases). Germline-derived CDR1 and CDR2 are SGHDN and FVKESK. V was cut by 4 bases and J by 4 bases, with 13 bases left in between. This CDR3 has 14 residues.

The chain employs TRBV5-1 and TRBJ1-2; tentatively, D is TRBD1 (6 bases). V gave up 0 bases and J gave up 6 bases, with 9 bases separating them. Germline V gives CDR1 SGHRS, CDR2 YFSETQ. The CDR3 is 13 amino acids. The CDR3 loop is CASSLAGADGYTF. CDR3 DNA sequence: TGCGCCAGCAGCTTGGCAGGGGCGGATGGCTACACCTTC.

The chain is built from TRBV18 and TRBJ2-3; D gene uncertain. Between the trimmed V and J ends, which lost 0 bases and 5 bases, there was a span of 15 bases. Germline V gene data show CDR1 as KGHSH and CDR2 as LQKENI. The CDR3 is made up of 16 amino acids. CDR3 sequence (DNA): TGTGCCAGCTCACCACCGAGTACTGACACGGAAGATACGCAGTATTTT. This gives the protein CASSPPSTDTEDTQYF.

This chain uses TRBV7-6 with TRBJ1-4, with TRBD1 identical over 12 bases. The ends lost 0 bases at V and 6 bases at J; junction bases unmatched: 11. The germline V gene has CDR1 SGHVS and CDR2 FNYEAQ. The CDR3 has 19 amino acids. CDR3 in amino acids: CASSLARIMGQGADEKLFF. The CDR3 DNA reads as TGTGCCAGCAGCTTAGCACGAATTATGGGACAGGGGGCGGATGAAAAACTGTTTTTT.

The genes are TRBV27 and TRBJ1-1; D remains unclear. The CDR3 contains 14 residues. Trimming removed 6 bases from V and 5 bases from J, with 16 bases in between. Germline V CDR1 and CDR2: MNHEY, SMNVEV (reference sequence). This chain's CDR3 is CASRTYRGKTEAFF. CDR3 DNA: TGTGCCAGCAGAACCTATAGAGGGAAAACTGAAGCTTTCTTT.

The CDR3 nucleotides read TGTGCCAGCAGCTTCGAGAGGGGAGATTACGAGCAGTACTTC. Translated: CASSFERGDYEQYF. The J gene is TRBJ2-7, the V gene TRBV5-4; D possibly matches TRBD1 or TRBD2 (5 bases each). The germline V gene has CDR1 SGHNT and CDR2 YYREEE (reference sequence). The CDR3 spans 14 residues. V lost 2 bases, J lost 4 bases, and 13 bases lay in between.

In this sample, this clone turned up once. The chain couples TRBV4-2 to TRBJ2-2; possibly TRBD1 for D (5 bases). Germline V gives CDR1 LGHNA, CDR2 YNFKEQ. V lost 5 bases, J lost 3 bases, and 7 bases lay in between. This CDR3 contains 13 residues. The chain's CDR3 is CASSAGYTGELFF. Here the CDR3 DNA reads TGTGCCAGCAGCGCAGGGTACACCGGGGAGCTGTTTTTT.